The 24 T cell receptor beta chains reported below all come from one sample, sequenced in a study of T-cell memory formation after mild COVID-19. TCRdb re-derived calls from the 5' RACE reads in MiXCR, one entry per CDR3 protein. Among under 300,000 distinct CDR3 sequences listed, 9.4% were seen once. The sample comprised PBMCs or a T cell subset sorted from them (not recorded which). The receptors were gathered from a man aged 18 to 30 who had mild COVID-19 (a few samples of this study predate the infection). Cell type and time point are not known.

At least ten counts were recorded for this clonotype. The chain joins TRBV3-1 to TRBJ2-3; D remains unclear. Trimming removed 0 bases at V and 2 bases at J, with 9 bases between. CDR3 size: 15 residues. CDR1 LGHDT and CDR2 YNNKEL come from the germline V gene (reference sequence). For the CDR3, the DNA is TGTGCCAGCAGCCAAGAGTGGAAGGACACAGATACGCAGTATTTT. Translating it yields CASSQEWKDTDTQYF.

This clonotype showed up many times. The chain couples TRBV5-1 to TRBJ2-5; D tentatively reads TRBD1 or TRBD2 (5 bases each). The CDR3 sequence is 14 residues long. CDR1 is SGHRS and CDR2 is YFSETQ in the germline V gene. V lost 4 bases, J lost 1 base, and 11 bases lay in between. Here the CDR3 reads CASSRDGSQETQYF. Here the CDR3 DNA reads TGCGCCAGCAGCCGGGACGGCTCCCAAGAGACCCAGTACTTC.

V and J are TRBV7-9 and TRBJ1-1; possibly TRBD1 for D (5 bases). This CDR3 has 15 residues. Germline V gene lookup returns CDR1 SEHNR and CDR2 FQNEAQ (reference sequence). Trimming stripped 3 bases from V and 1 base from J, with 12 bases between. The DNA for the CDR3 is TGTGCCAGCAGCTTGAATTCCGGGGCGAACACTGAAGCTTTCTTT. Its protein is CASSLNSGANTEAFF.

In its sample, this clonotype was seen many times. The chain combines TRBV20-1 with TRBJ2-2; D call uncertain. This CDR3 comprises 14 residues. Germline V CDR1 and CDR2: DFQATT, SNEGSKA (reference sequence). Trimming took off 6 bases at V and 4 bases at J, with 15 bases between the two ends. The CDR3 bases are TGCAGTGCCACAATACCCTCGGGCACCGGGGAGCTGTTTTTT. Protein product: CSATIPSGTGELFF.

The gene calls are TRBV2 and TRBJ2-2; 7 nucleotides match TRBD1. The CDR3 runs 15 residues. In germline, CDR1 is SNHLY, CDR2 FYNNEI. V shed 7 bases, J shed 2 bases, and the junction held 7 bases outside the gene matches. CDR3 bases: TGTGCCAGCACCCAAAGGGACAGAAACACCGGGGAGCTGTTTTTT. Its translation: CASTQRDRNTGELFF.

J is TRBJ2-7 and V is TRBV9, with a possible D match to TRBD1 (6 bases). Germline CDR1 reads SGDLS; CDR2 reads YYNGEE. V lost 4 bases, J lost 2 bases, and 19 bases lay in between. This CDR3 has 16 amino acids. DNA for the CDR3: TGTGCCAGCAGCCCATACCCGACAGGTGAACCCTACGAGCAGTACTTC. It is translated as CASSPYPTGEPYEQYF.

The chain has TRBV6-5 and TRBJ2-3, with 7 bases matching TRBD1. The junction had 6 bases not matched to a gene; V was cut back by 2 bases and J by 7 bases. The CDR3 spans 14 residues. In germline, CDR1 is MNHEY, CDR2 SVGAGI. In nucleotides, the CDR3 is TGTGCCAGCAGTTACCGACCGACAGGGTATACGCAGTATTTT. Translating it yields CASSYRPTGYTQYF.

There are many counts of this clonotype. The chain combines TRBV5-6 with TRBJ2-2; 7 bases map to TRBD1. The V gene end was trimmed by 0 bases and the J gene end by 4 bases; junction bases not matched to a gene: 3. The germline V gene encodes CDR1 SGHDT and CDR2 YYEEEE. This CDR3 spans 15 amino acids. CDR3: CASSLEGAVTGELFF. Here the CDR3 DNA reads TGTGCCAGCAGCTTGGAGGGGGCAGTCACCGGGGAGCTGTTTTTT.

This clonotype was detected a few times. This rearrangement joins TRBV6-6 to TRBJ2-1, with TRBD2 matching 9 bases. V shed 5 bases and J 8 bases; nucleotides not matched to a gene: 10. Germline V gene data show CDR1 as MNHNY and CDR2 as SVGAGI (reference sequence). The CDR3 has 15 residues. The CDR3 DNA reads TGTGCCAGCAGTGCGTTTGCGGGGGGGTCTGATGAGCAGTTCTTC. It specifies CASSAFAGGSDEQFF.

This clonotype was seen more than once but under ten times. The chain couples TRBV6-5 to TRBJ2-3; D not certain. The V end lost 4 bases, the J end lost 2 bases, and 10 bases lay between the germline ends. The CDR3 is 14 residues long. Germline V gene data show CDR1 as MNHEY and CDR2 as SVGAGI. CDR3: CASSFQRLTDTQYF. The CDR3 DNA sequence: TGTGCCAGCAGTTTTCAGCGCCTCACAGATACGCAGTATTTT.

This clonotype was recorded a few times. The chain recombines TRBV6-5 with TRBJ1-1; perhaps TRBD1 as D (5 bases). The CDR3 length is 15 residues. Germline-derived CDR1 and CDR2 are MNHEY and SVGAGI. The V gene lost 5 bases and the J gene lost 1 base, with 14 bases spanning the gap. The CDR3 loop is CASSGPDRPNTEAFF. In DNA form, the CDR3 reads TGTGCCAGCAGTGGTCCTGACAGACCGAACACTGAAGCTTTCTTT.

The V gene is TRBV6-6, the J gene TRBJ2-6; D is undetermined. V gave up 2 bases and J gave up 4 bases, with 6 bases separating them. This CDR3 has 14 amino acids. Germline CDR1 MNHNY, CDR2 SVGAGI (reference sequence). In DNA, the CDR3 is TGTGCCAGCAGTTACCCCTTCGGGGCCAACGTCCTGACTTTC. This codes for CASSYPFGANVLTF.

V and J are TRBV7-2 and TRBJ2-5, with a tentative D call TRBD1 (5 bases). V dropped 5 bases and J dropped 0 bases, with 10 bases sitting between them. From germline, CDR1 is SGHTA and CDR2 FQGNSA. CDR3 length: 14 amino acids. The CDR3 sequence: CASSRWGNQETQYF. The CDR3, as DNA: TGTGCCAGCAGCCGGTGGGGCAACCAAGAGACCCAGTACTTC.

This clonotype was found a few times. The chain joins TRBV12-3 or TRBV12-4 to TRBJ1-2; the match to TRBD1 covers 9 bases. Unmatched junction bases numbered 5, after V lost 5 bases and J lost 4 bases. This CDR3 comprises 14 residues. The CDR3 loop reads CASSPDRGGYGYTF. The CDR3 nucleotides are TGTGCCAGCAGTCCGGACAGGGGAGGCTATGGCTACACCTTC.

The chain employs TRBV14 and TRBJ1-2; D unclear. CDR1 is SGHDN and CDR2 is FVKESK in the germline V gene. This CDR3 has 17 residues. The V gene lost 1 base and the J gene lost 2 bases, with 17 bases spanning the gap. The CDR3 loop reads CASSQGSRLHLNYGYTF. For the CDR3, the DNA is TGTGCCAGCAGCCAAGGTTCTAGGCTACACCTCAACTATGGCTACACCTTC.

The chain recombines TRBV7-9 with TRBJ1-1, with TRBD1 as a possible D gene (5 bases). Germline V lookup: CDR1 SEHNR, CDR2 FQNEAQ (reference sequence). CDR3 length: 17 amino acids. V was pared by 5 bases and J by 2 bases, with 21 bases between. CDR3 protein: CASSRRGGLLRNTEAFF. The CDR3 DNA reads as TGTGCCAGCAGCCGGCGGGGGGGTCTACTCCGTAACACTGAAGCTTTCTTT. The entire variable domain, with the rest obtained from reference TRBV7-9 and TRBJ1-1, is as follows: DTGVSQNPRHKITKRGQNVTFRCDPISEHNRLYWYRQTLGQGPEFLTYFQNEAQLEKSRLLSDRFSAERPKGSFSTLEIQRTEQGDSAMYLCASSRRGGLLRNTEAFFGQGTRLTVV.

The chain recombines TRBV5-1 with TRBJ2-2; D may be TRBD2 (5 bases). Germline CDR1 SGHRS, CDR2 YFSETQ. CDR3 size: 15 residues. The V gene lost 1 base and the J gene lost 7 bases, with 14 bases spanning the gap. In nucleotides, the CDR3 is TGCGCCAGCAGCTTGTTGCGGGCGTGGGACGGGGAGCTGTTTTTT. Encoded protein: CASSLLRAWDGELFF.

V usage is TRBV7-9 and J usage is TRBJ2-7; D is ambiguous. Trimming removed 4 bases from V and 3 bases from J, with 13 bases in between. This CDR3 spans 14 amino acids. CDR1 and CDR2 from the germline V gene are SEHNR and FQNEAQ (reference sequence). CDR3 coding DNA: TGTGCCAGCAGCTCGAGCCTCCTCCGCTACGAGCAGTACTTC. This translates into CASSSSLLRYEQYF.

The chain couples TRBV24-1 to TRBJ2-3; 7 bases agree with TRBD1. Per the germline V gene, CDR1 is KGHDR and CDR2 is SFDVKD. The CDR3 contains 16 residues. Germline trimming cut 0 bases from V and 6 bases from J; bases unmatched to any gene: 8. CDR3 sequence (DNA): TGTGCCACCAGTGATTTGACCGACAGGGCAGCCGATACGCAGTATTTT. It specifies CATSDLTDRAADTQYF.

The CDR3 is CASPEADSYNEQFF. The CDR3 DNA is TGTGCCAGCCCAGAGGCGGACTCCTACAATGAGCAGTTCTTC. This rearrangement joins TRBV7-9 to TRBJ2-1; D remains unclear. V was trimmed by 8 bases and J by 0 bases, leaving 11 bases between them. From germline, CDR1 is SEHNR and CDR2 FQNEAQ (reference sequence). The CDR3 sequence is 14 residues long.

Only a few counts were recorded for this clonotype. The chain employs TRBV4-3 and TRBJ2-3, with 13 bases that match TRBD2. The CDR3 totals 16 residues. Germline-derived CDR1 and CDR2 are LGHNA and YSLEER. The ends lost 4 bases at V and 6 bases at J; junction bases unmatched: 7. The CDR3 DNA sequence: TGCGCCAGCAGCCGGACTAGCGGGGGTGGAGGGGATACGCAGTATTTT. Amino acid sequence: CASSRTSGGGGDTQYF.

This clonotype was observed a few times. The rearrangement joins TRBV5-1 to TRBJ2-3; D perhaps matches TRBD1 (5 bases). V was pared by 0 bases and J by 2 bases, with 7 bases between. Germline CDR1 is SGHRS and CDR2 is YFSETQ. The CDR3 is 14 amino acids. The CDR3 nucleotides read TGCGCCAGCAGCTTGGACAGGACCACAGATACGCAGTATTTT. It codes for CASSLDRTTDTQYF.

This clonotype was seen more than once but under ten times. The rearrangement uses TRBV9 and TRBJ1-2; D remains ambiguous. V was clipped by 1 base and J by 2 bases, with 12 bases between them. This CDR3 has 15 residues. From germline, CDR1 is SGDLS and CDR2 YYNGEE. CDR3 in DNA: TGTGCCAGCAGCGTAAGTACAGAACTCAACTATGGCTACACCTTC. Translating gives CASSVSTELNYGYTF. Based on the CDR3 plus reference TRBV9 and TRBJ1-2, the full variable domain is DSGVTQTPKHLITATGQRVTLRCSPRSGDLSVYWYQQSLDQGLQFLIQYYNGEERAKGNILERFSAQQFPDLHSELNLSSLELGDSALYFCASSVSTELNYGYTFGSGTRLTVV.

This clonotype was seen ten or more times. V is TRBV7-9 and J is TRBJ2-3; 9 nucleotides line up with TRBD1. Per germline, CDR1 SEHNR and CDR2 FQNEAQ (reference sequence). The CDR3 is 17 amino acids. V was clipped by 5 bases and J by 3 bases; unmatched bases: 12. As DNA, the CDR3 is TGTGCCAGCAGCCCCCCGGGACAGGGTTCTGCGACAGATACGCAGTATTTT. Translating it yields CASSPPGQGSATDTQYF.